This T cell receptor (beta chain) comes out of a study of shared clonotypes between healthy human individuals. Study results and caveats: Across a handful of donors, naive CD4 shared around 5%, naive CD8 around 3.5%, memory CD4 2% to 2.5%, memory CD8 0.4% to 0.5%.

Trimming removed 0 bases from V and 7 bases from J, with 9 bases in between. Germline V gene data show CDR1 as LGHNA and CDR2 as YNFKEQ. The CDR3 is 13 amino acids. Sorted subsets were amplified in replicate PCRs using 200 ng DNA, roughly 30,000 T cell genomes. The assay was immunoSEQ multiplex PCR, and TCRdb's table has in-frame clones only and misses some. The sample yields some 2.4 million clones, over 85% seen once. Concerning this clone: The antigen remains unidentified.

The source is a man aged 18 to 29 in good health. Some clones in this sample may be carry-over from other donors' samples. This sequence joins TRBV4-2 and TRBJ1-2; D perhaps matches TRBD1 (5 bases). Sequences were obtained from naive CD4+ T cells from PBMCs. Subset here: CD45RA+ positively selected. The CDR3 nucleotides read TGTGCCAGCAGCCAAGACAGGGTTGCTGGCTACACCTTC. As protein: CASSQDRVAGYTF.